Each of the 19 T cell receptor beta chains below was sequenced from the same sample in a study of T cell changes during pregnancy in multiple sclerosis. This table comes from immunoSEQ multiplex PCR, and its TCRdb copy is limited to in-frame clones, with some not included. The sample contains approximately 100,000 clones, 92% of which appear only once. Here the sequenced sample was peripheral blood, taken after pregnancy. The origin of the receptors is a female donor with multiple sclerosis, enrolled in a pregnancy study.

The rearrangement links TRBV9 to TRBJ1-3; 7 bases are a match to TRBD1. The germline gives CDR1 SGDLS, CDR2 YYNGEE. The V segment lost 1 base and the J segment 2 bases; nucleotides outside the gene matches: 3. The length of the CDR3 is 15 residues. DNA of the CDR3: TGTGCCAGCAGCGTACAGGGGGTCCCTGGAAACACCATATATTTT. This codes for CASSVQGVPGNTIYF. Based on the CDR3 plus reference TRBV9 and TRBJ1-3, the full variable domain is DSGVTQTPKHLITATGQRVTLRCSPRSGDLSVYWYQQSLDQGLQFLIQYYNGEERAKGNILERFSAQQFPDLHSELNLSSLELGDSALYFCASSVQGVPGNTIYFGEGSWLTVV.

Comments on this clone: An end of the junction differs from the germline gene, which may be a read error. J is TRBJ1-5 and V is TRBV6-5, with a weak D call TRBD1 (5 bases). The germline V gene encodes CDR1 MNHEY and CDR2 SVGAGI. The CDR3 sequence is 13 residues long. The CDR3 DNA follows: TGTGTCAGCAGTTCTTCAGGGTTCCAGCCCCAGCATTTT. This encodes CVSSSSGFQPQHF.

J is TRBJ2-1 and V is TRBV4-1; TRBD1 aligns across 8 bases. V was pared by 0 bases and J by 6 bases, with 4 bases of the junction left unmatched. The CDR3 spans 15 residues. Germline-derived CDR1 and CDR2 are MGHRA and YSYEKL. The CDR3 loop is CASSQDIGQGNEQFF. The CDR3 DNA reads TGCGCCAGCAGCCAAGATATTGGACAGGGCAATGAGCAGTTCTTC.

The CDR3 reads CASSLLAGRYEQYF. The DNA for the CDR3 is TGTGCCAGCAGCTTATTAGCGGGTCGCTACGAGCAGTACTTC. The chain uses TRBV7-8 and TRBJ2-7; 7 nucleotides line up with TRBD2. Per germline, CDR1 SGHVS and CDR2 FQNEAQ. Trimming took 2 bases from V and 3 from J; bases not matched to a gene: 4. The CDR3 extends over 14 amino acids. The full variable domain, its missing parts supplied by reference TRBV7-8 and TRBJ2-7, is GAGVSQSPRYKVAKRGQDVALRCDPISGHVSLFWYQQALGQGPEFLTYFQNEAQLDKSGLPSDRFFAERPEGSVSTLKIQRTQQEDSAVYLCASSLLAGRYEQYFGPGTRLTVT.

The chain has TRBV10-3 and TRBJ2-6, with D unclear. V was clipped by 4 bases and J by 0 bases, with 7 bases between them. In germline, CDR1 is ENHRY, CDR2 SYGVKD. The CDR3 has 15 residues. The CDR3 nucleotides are TGTGCCATCAGTGCCACCAGCTCTGGGGCCAACGTCCTGACTTTC. Its protein product is CAISATSSGANVLTF.

The CDR3 DNA reads TGTGCCAGCAGTCCCACCTCCGAGGGTTGGGAGACCCAGTACTTC. The encoded protein is CASSPTSEGWETQYF. The chain joins TRBV27 to TRBJ2-5; D may be TRBD2 (5 bases). Deletions cut 5 bases from V and 5 bases from J, with 18 bases between. This CDR3 has 15 amino acids. Germline V gives CDR1 MNHEY, CDR2 SMNVEV (reference sequence).

The rearrangement joins TRBV7-3 to TRBJ1-2; possible D gene TRBD1, 5 bases. V shed 5 bases and J shed 3 bases, with 10 bases lying between them. The CDR3 covers 13 residues. Per the germline V gene, CDR1 is SGHTA and CDR2 is FQGTGA. The CDR3 reads CASSQGSDYGYTF. The CDR3 nucleotides read TGTGCCAGCAGCCAGGGATCAGACTATGGCTACACCTTC.

This sequence joins TRBV7-2 and TRBJ2-1; TRBD2 agrees at 10 bases. The CDR3 covers 16 residues. The germline gives CDR1 SGHTA, CDR2 FQGNSA. J was trimmed by 8 bases and V by 0 bases; bases with no gene match: 7. This chain's CDR3 is CASSLAASGGRDEQFF. The CDR3 DNA is TGTGCCAGCAGCTTAGCGGCTAGCGGGGGTAGGGATGAGCAGTTCTTC.

CDR3: CAIMDRASYEQYF. The DNA of the CDR3 is TGTGCCATCATGGACAGGGCATCGTACGAGCAGTACTTC. The rearrangement links TRBV10-3 to TRBJ2-7, with 8 bases matching TRBD1. This CDR3 region has 13 residues. Trimming took 7 bases from V and 4 from J; bases not matched to a gene: 6. Germline-derived CDR1 and CDR2 are ENHRY and SYGVKD.

This chain links TRBV4-1 with TRBJ2-2, with a possible D match to TRBD1 (6 bases). This CDR3 is 15 amino acids long. Germline V gene data show CDR1 as MGHRA and CDR2 as YSYEKL. Trimming shortened V by 0 bases and J by 9 bases, and 14 bases separated the two germline ends. The chain's CDR3 is CASSQDLQGNWELFF. The DNA for the CDR3 is TGCGCCAGCAGCCAAGATCTACAGGGCAACTGGGAGCTGTTTTTT.

This rearrangement joins TRBV27 to TRBJ1-5; 7 positions agree with TRBD1. V shed 6 bases and J 6 bases; nucleotides not matched to a gene: 11. Germline loops: CDR1 MNHEY, CDR2 SMNVEV (reference sequence). The CDR3 spans 15 residues. CDR3 region: CASRLRGARGQPQHF. DNA for the CDR3: TGTGCCAGCAGACTCAGGGGGGCACGAGGTCAGCCCCAGCATTTT.

This chain joins TRBV18 and TRBJ2-1; D ambiguous. The V end lost 5 bases, the J end lost 5 bases, and 10 bases lay between the germline ends. Looked up from germline, CDR1 is KGHSH and CDR2 is LQKENI. The CDR3 runs to 13 residues. DNA for the CDR3: TGTGCCAGCTCATCTCGCGCGGACAATGAGCAGTTCTTC. It is translated as CASSSRADNEQFF. Supplemented by reference TRBV18 and TRBJ2-1, the full variable domain reads NAGVMQNPRHLVRRRGQEARLRCSPMKGHSHVYWYRQLPEEGLKFMVYLQKENIIDESGMPKERFSAEFPKEGPSILRIQQVVRGDSAAYFCASSSRADNEQFFGPGTRLTVL.

The J gene is TRBJ2-2, the V gene TRBV7-9; D remains ambiguous. V was trimmed by 1 base and J by 4 bases, leaving 10 bases between them. Germline V gene data show CDR1 as SEHNR and CDR2 as FQNEAQ (reference sequence). This CDR3 spans 15 amino acids. The CDR3 bases are TGTGCCAGCAGCTTAGTATCCGGGTTCACCGGGGAGCTGTTTTTT. Translating gives CASSLVSGFTGELFF.

The chain employs TRBV2 and TRBJ1-1, with D unresolved. The CDR3 spans 14 residues. Looked up from germline, CDR1 is SNHLY and CDR2 is FYNNEI. V was cut by 1 base and J by 5 bases, with 11 bases left in between. CDR3 coding DNA: TGTGCCAGCAGTGAAGAATTGGGAGGGACTGAAGCTTTCTTT. Residues: CASSEELGGTEAFF.

The chain joins TRBV4-2 to TRBJ2-1; possible D gene TRBD2, 6 bases. Germline V gives CDR1 LGHNA, CDR2 YNFKEQ. With 2 bases removed from V and 5 bases from J, the gap between germline ends came to 16 bases. This CDR3 is built from 16 residues. The CDR3 DNA sequence: TGTGCCAGCAGCCAACTACTCCGGGACTCTGACAATGAGCAGTTCTTC. Translating it yields CASSQLLRDSDNEQFF.

The rearrangement uses TRBV2 and TRBJ2-7; 10 bases are shared with TRBD2. In germline, CDR1 is SNHLY, CDR2 FYNNEI. The CDR3 runs 14 residues. Unmatched junction bases numbered 7, after V lost 7 bases and J lost 4 bases. CDR3 coding DNA: TGTGCCAGCATCCCTAGCGGGAGTTTGTACGAGCAGTACTTC. Amino acid sequence: CASIPSGSLYEQYF.

The rearrangement joins TRBV6-1 to TRBJ2-1; TRBD2 agrees at 7 bases. The CDR3 has 16 residues. Germline V gene lookup returns CDR1 MNHNS and CDR2 SASEGT. V lost 4 bases and J lost 0; bases outside the gene matches: 6. The CDR3 bases are TGTGCCAGCAGTGCCCCGGGCGGGAGCTCCTACAATGAGCAGTTCTTC. Encoded protein: CASSAPGGSSYNEQFF.

V usage is TRBV7-8 and J usage is TRBJ2-4; no clear D. V lost 10 bases and J 3 bases, leaving 13 bases between the germline ends. The CDR3 totals 13 residues. Germline V gives CDR1 SGHVS, CDR2 FQNEAQ. CDR3: CATERPNKNIQYF. CDR3 DNA sequence: TGTGCCACCGAGCGTCCGAACAAAAACATTCAGTACTTC.

DNA for the CDR3: TGCGCCAGCAGCCAAGAAAGGGAGCGGGGTTCCTACGAGCAGTACTTC. Translated: CASSQERERGSYEQYF. J is TRBJ2-7 and V is TRBV4-1; 7 bases agree with TRBD2. Germline loops: CDR1 MGHRA, CDR2 YSYEKL. The CDR3 contains 16 residues. The V and J ends lost 0 bases and 1 base, in that order; junction bases with no gene match: 6.